This T cell receptor beta chain was identified during a study of blood T cell repertoires in COVID-19. About the study: COVID-19 samples, acute and convalescent, were from the United States, Italy and Spain. The analysed material was cDNA or gDNA that came from T cells, B-cell-depleted T cells, or PBMCs.

In the original processing: The authors estimated nucleated cell counts from reference gene primer amplification. Sequencing used immunoSEQ multiplex PCR; TCRdb keeps in-frame clones, though not all of them. For V, J and clone size, that table is used; D and trimming come from the DNA. Of roughly 100,000 clones in the sample, over 75% are singletons; the top ten hold under 4.5%. Trimming took 0 bases from V and 6 from J, leaving 6 bases between them. The germline V gene has CDR1 LNHDA and CDR2 SQIVND (reference sequence). The CDR3 length is 13 residues. This chain connects TRBV19 to TRBJ1-5; D is unresolved. The TCR was taken from a man aged 45-65 years with acute or convalescent COVID-19. What was sequenced was peripheral blood. Here the CDR3 reads CASSIDPGQPQHF. As DNA, the CDR3 is TGTGCCAGTAGTATAGATCCGGGTCAGCCCCAGCATTTT.